These 32 T cell receptor beta chains were sequenced from one sample in a study of shared clonotypes between healthy human individuals. Clones were sequenced by immunoSEQ multiplex PCR, and TCRdb holds only the in-frame ones, with some missing. The sample lists roughly 2.5 million clones, roughly nine tenths occurring once. Sequenced sample: naive CD4+ T cells sorted from blood. Indicated subset: CD45RA+ positively selected. These receptors all stem from a man aged 18 to 30 in good health.

The genes are TRBV2 and TRBJ1-2, with a tentative D call TRBD1 (5 bases). Trimming took 7 bases from V and 8 from J, leaving 11 bases between them. CDR3 length: 11 residues. Germline values: CDR1 SNHLY, CDR2 FYNNEI. The CDR3 bases are TGTGCCAGCAAGGGCAGGGTAGGCTACACCTTC. Translation: CASKGRVGYTF.

Concerning this clone itself: The same CDR3 arises from other DNA sequences in this sample as well. The chain employs TRBV14 and TRBJ2-5; the match to TRBD2 covers 9 bases. V shed 5 bases and J 1 base; nucleotides not matched to a gene: 2. CDR3 size: 14 residues. CDR1 SGHDN and CDR2 FVKESK come from the germline V gene. In DNA form, the CDR3 reads TGTGCCAGCAGCTTGCGGGGGGGCCAAGAGACCCAGTACTTC. It codes for CASSLRGGQETQYF.

This rearrangement joins TRBV6-5 to TRBJ1-2; D is perhaps TRBD1 (6 bases). Germline-derived CDR1 and CDR2 are MNHEY and SVGAGI. The CDR3 consists of 13 residues. Trimming left V 8 bases short and J 4 bases short, with 14 bases between. CDR3 nucleotide sequence: TGTGCCAGCGCGCAGGGGAAAATCTATGGCTACACCTTC. Its protein product is CASAQGKIYGYTF.

This sequence joins TRBV30 and TRBJ2-2; D not certain. The V end was cut by 2 bases, the J end by 2 bases, with 9 bases between. CDR1 GTSNPN and CDR2 SVGIG come from the germline V gene (reference sequence). This CDR3 spans 14 amino acids. The CDR3 DNA is TGTGCCTGGAGTTCCATGGGAAACACCGGGGAGCTGTTTTTT. It codes for CAWSSMGNTGELFF. Full variable domain (outside the CDR3, taken from reference TRBV30 and TRBJ2-2): SQTIHQWPATLVQPVGSPLSLECTVEGTSNPNLYWYRQAAGRGLQLLFYSVGIGQISSEVPQNLSASRPQDRQFILSSKKLLLSDSGFYLCAWSSMGNTGELFFGEGSRLTVL.

The V gene is TRBV5-1, the J gene TRBJ2-3, with TRBD2 as a possible D gene (6 bases). Per germline, CDR1 SGHRS and CDR2 YFSETQ. Deletions cut 5 bases from V and 0 bases from J, with 10 bases between. The CDR3 has 14 residues. The CDR3 loop reads CASRLGGSTDTQYF. CDR3 nucleotide sequence: TGCGCCAGCAGGCTGGGGGGTAGCACAGATACGCAGTATTTT.

The chain employs TRBV5-5 and TRBJ1-1; D may be TRBD1 (6 bases). This CDR3 contains 17 residues. The germline V gene encodes CDR1 SGHKS and CDR2 YYEKEE (reference sequence). The V end was cut by 2 bases, the J end by 2 bases, with 19 bases between. The CDR3 loop is CASSFPGGGTSNTEAFF. In DNA, the CDR3 is TGTGCCAGCAGCTTCCCTGGCGGGGGCACATCTAACACTGAAGCTTTCTTT.

Comment on this clone: Other DNA sequences in the sample encode the same CDR3. The CDR3 protein is CATGDRGRGNQPQHF. In DNA, the CDR3 is TGTGCCACCGGGGACAGGGGGAGGGGGAATCAGCCCCAGCATTTT. The rearrangement links TRBV15 to TRBJ1-5; 11 bases line up with TRBD1. V trimming: 8 bases; J trimming: 4 bases; junction bases outside the gene matches: 7. The CDR3 totals 15 residues. Germline V gene sequence: CDR1 LNHNV, CDR2 YYDKDF (reference sequence).

This clone appeared once. The rearrangement joins TRBV18 to TRBJ2-7, with TRBD1 matching 7 bases. Germline V lookup: CDR1 KGHSH, CDR2 LQKENI. The CDR3 has 15 amino acids. The ends lost 4 bases at V and 0 bases at J; junction bases unmatched: 6. CDR3 in amino acids: CASSLGTVGSYEQYF. Written as DNA, the CDR3 is TGTGCCAGCTCACTGGGGACAGTGGGCTCCTACGAGCAGTACTTC.

This clone was seen at least ten times. The V call is TRBV11-2, the J call TRBJ1-6; D uncertain. CDR3 length: 15 residues. Trimming cost V 0 bases and J 10 bases, with 13 bases left between them. In germline, CDR1 is SGHAT, CDR2 FQNNGV. CDR3: CASSLDLYGGSPLHF. DNA of the CDR3: TGTGCCAGCAGCTTAGATCTCTACGGCGGCTCACCCCTCCACTTT.

The chain uses TRBV11-2 and TRBJ2-7; tentative D call: TRBD2 (5 bases). Deletions cut 1 base from V and 0 bases from J, with 16 bases between. The length of the CDR3 is 17 residues. Germline values: CDR1 SGHAT, CDR2 FQNNGV. CDR3 DNA sequence: TGTGCCAGCAGCTTAGTCCAAGGGAGACTGTCCTCCTACGAGCAGTACTTC. Amino acid sequence: CASSLVQGRLSSYEQYF.

This chain connects TRBV6-5 to TRBJ1-1; D gene uncertain. The germline CDR1 and CDR2 sequences are MNHEY and SVGAGI. CDR3 length: 11 amino acids. With 6 bases removed from V and 14 bases from J, the gap between germline ends came to 16 bases. The CDR3 loop reads CASSDTVGVFF. CDR3 sequence (DNA): TGTGCCAGCAGCGACACTGTCGGCGTGTTCTTT.

The chain joins TRBV2 to TRBJ1-1; maybe TRBD1 (5 bases). The CDR3 has 13 amino acids. V lost 6 bases and J lost 0, with 8 bases in between. Germline V lookup: CDR1 SNHLY, CDR2 FYNNEI. The CDR3 sequence: CASSRTLNTEAFF. In nucleotides, the CDR3 is TGTGCCAGCAGCCGGACATTGAACACTGAAGCTTTCTTT.

The J gene is TRBJ2-3, the V gene TRBV6-1; 10 bases line up with TRBD2. Germline V gene data show CDR1 as MNHNS and CDR2 as SASEGT. The CDR3 spans 18 residues. V trimming: 4 bases; J trimming: 4 bases; junction bases outside the gene matches: 14. The CDR3 nucleotides read TGTGCCAGCAGTGGACCTAGCGGGGGCCCATGGGGGTCAGATACGCAGTATTTT. It codes for CASSGPSGGPWGSDTQYF.

CDR3 sequence: CSVSARGDRAYEQYF. CDR3 in DNA: TGCAGCGTTTCAGCGCGGGGGGACAGGGCCTACGAGCAGTACTTC. The chain is built from TRBV29-1 and TRBJ2-5, with TRBD1 as a possible D gene (9 bases). The tail of the sequence fits TRBJ2-7 better, so the J call may be wrong. Germline CDR1 SQVTM, CDR2 ANQGSEA. The CDR3 totals 15 residues.

The rearrangement uses TRBV7-3 and TRBJ2-3; TRBD1 is a possible D gene (6 bases). This CDR3 is 15 amino acids long. The germline V and J ends were trimmed by 5 bases and 0 bases, with 12 bases remaining between them. Germline V lookup: CDR1 SGHTA, CDR2 FQGTGA. CDR3 residues: CASSNKGESTDTQYF. As DNA, the CDR3 is TGTGCCAGCAGCAATAAGGGGGAGAGCACAGATACGCAGTATTTT.

This chain joins TRBV7-6 and TRBJ2-2; 12 bases agree with TRBD1. V lost 5 bases and J lost 4; bases outside the gene matches: 5. Germline values: CDR1 SGHVS, CDR2 FNYEAQ. This CDR3 has 16 amino acids. The CDR3 here is CASSTGQGASTGELFF. The CDR3 coding sequence is TGTGCCAGCAGCACGGGACAGGGGGCCAGCACCGGGGAGCTGTTTTTT.

J is TRBJ2-2 and V is TRBV7-9; 8 bases line up with TRBD2. The V gene's germline CDR1 is SEHNR and CDR2 FQNEAQ (reference sequence). CDR3 length equals 15 residues. V was clipped by 5 bases and J by 5 bases; unmatched bases: 7. CDR3 loop: CASSHSGSGTGELFF. The CDR3 nucleotides read TGTGCCAGCAGCCACAGCGGGAGTGGGACCGGGGAGCTGTTTTTT.

J is TRBJ2-7 and V is TRBV15; the D gene is possibly TRBD1 (6 bases). The CDR3 runs 15 residues. V lost 1 base to trimming and J lost 7 bases, with 17 bases between them. The V gene's germline CDR1 is LNHNV and CDR2 YYDKDF (reference sequence). The chain's CDR3 is CATSRGDTKQWEQYF. For the CDR3, the DNA is TGTGCCACCAGCAGAGGGGACACTAAACAGTGGGAGCAGTACTTC.

The rearrangement links TRBV4-1 to TRBJ2-1; D tentatively fits TRBD1 or TRBD2 (5 bases each). CDR1 and CDR2 from the germline V gene are MGHRA and YSYEKL. The CDR3 is 13 amino acids. V was trimmed by 0 bases and J by 9 bases, leaving 9 bases between them. CDR3 bases: TGCGCCAGCAGCCAAGATGAGGGGCTTGAGCAGTTCTTC. Its protein is CASSQDEGLEQFF.

The CDR3 DNA reads TGTGCCAGCAGCTTGTCTGGTGGGAACCAAGAGACCCAGTACTTC. Translated, it gives CASSLSGGNQETQYF. The V gene is TRBV5-4, the J gene TRBJ2-5; D gene ambiguous. Germline-derived CDR1 and CDR2 are SGHNT and YYREEE (reference sequence). The CDR3 totals 15 residues. V lost 1 base, J lost 0 bases, and 10 bases lay in between.

J is TRBJ2-1 and V is TRBV4-1; D gene unclear. The V end lost 2 bases, the J end lost 6 bases, and 8 bases lay between the germline ends. The CDR3 has 13 residues. Germline-derived CDR1 and CDR2 are MGHRA and YSYEKL. The CDR3 reads CASSQFIVNEQFF. CDR3 nucleotides: TGCGCCAGCAGCCAATTCATCGTCAATGAGCAGTTCTTC.

Remarks on this clone: Other DNA sequences in the same sample also yield this CDR3. The chain joins TRBV10-3 to TRBJ1-1; a possible D gene is TRBD1 (6 bases). The CDR3 sequence is 13 residues long. Deletions cut 5 bases from V and 1 base from J, with 8 bases between. The germline CDR1 and CDR2 sequences are ENHRY and SYGVKD. DNA of the CDR3: TGTGCCATCAGTTTGGACAGGAACACTGAAGCTTTCTTT. Its translation is CAISLDRNTEAFF.

This chain connects TRBV4-1 to TRBJ2-3, with a tentative D call TRBD1 (6 bases). The ends were cut back, 3 bases at V and 1 base at J, with 11 bases in the middle. This CDR3 has 15 residues. Per the germline V gene, CDR1 is MGHRA and CDR2 is YSYEKL. In nucleotides, the CDR3 is TGCGCCAGCAGCCATGGACAGTATGGCACAGATACGCAGTATTTT. Amino acids: CASSHGQYGTDTQYF.

This chain uses TRBV7-9 with TRBJ2-6, with D hard to call. This CDR3 has 18 amino acids. Germline lookup yields CDR1 SEHNR and CDR2 FQNEAQ (reference sequence). Trimming shortened V by 5 bases and J by 1 base, and 18 bases separated the two germline ends. The CDR3 spells CASSRTGLWWSGANVLTF. CDR3 sequence (DNA): TGTGCCAGCAGCCGAACCGGGCTATGGTGGTCTGGGGCCAACGTCCTGACTTTC.

The V gene is TRBV27, the J gene TRBJ1-4; weak D call: TRBD1 (6 bases). The length of the CDR3 is 15 residues. Deletions cut 4 bases from V and 7 bases from J, with 16 bases between. Germline V gene lookup returns CDR1 MNHEY and CDR2 SMNVEV (reference sequence). The CDR3 DNA reads as TGTGCCAGCAGTTCACCCGGAAAAGGGGGTGAAAAACTGTTTTTT. This sequence encodes CASSSPGKGGEKLFF.

The gene calls are TRBV29-1 and TRBJ2-3; a possible D gene is TRBD1 (6 bases). The CDR3 is 16 amino acids. Looked up from germline, CDR1 is SQVTM and CDR2 is ANQGSEA. The V end lost 0 bases, the J end lost 0 bases, and 13 bases lay between the germline ends. This CDR3 is CSVEDQVTGSTDTQYF. CDR3 DNA sequence: TGCAGCGTTGAAGATCAGGTGACAGGCAGCACAGATACGCAGTATTTT.

CDR3 sequence reads: CASSLAPRDRGQETQYF. As DNA, the CDR3 is TGTGCCAGCAGCTTGGCCCCCCGGGACAGGGGCCAAGAGACCCAGTACTTC. The genes are TRBV5-5 and TRBJ2-5; 10 nucleotides match TRBD1. CDR1 is SGHKS and CDR2 is YYEKEE in the germline V gene (reference sequence). V lost 0 bases to trimming and J lost 1 base; unmatched junction nucleotides: 6. The CDR3 sequence is 17 residues long.

The gene calls are TRBV29-1 and TRBJ2-1; the match to TRBD1 covers 7 bases. The CDR3 has 11 amino acids. The V gene end was trimmed by 6 bases and the J gene end by 8 bases; junction bases not matched to a gene: 4. Germline lookup yields CDR1 SQVTM and CDR2 ANQGSEA. CDR3 loop: CSVDRKYEQFF. The CDR3 DNA sequence: TGCAGCGTGGACAGGAAGTATGAGCAGTTCTTC.

The rearrangement links TRBV7-8 to TRBJ1-5; maybe TRBD1 (6 bases). Germline V gene data show CDR1 as SGHVS and CDR2 as FQNEAQ. Trimming took 5 bases from V and 6 from J, leaving 17 bases between them. The length of the CDR3 is 15 residues. The CDR3 coding sequence is TGTGCCAGCAGCCCGGACAGAAGGCGAGGTCAGCCCCAGCATTTT. This gives the protein CASSPDRRRGQPQHF.

Only one count was recorded for this clone. The chain employs TRBV30 and TRBJ1-6; D remains unclear. Deletions cut 3 bases from V and 9 bases from J, with 6 bases between. This CDR3 is built from 11 residues. CDR1 and CDR2 from the germline V gene are GTSNPN and SVGIG (reference sequence). The CDR3 DNA is TGTGCCTGGAGAGTCGGTTCACCCCTCCACTTT. It translates to CAWRVGSPLHF.

The gene calls are TRBV18 and TRBJ2-5, with D unclear. V shed 0 bases and J shed 2 bases, with 13 bases lying between them. The CDR3 is 16 amino acids. The germline V gene encodes CDR1 KGHSH and CDR2 LQKENI. As DNA, the CDR3 is TGTGCCAGCTCACCACCTATTGGCGGTGGGCAAGAGACCCAGTACTTC. This gives the protein CASSPPIGGGQETQYF.

A remark on this clone: Distinct nucleotide sequences in the sample also encode this CDR3. The genes are TRBV5-1 and TRBJ2-7; D unclear. This CDR3 contains 12 residues. The ends were cut back, 1 base at V and 4 bases at J, with 6 bases in the middle. Germline-derived CDR1 and CDR2 are SGHRS and YFSETQ. The CDR3 protein is CASSLQAYEQYF. CDR3 DNA sequence: TGCGCCAGCAGCTTGCAGGCTTACGAGCAGTACTTC.